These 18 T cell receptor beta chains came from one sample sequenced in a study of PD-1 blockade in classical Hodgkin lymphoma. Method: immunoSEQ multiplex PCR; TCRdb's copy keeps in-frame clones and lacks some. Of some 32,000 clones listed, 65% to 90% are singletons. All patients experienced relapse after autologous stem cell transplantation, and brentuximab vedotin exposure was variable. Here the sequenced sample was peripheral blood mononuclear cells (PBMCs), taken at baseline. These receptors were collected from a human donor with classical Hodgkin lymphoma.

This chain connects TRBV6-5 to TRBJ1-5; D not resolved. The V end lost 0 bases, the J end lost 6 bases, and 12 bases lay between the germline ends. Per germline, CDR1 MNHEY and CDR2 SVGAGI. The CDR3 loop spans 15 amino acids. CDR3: CASSYSAAGLQPQHF. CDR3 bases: TGTGCCAGCAGTTACTCGGCCGCAGGCCTTCAGCCCCAGCATTTT.

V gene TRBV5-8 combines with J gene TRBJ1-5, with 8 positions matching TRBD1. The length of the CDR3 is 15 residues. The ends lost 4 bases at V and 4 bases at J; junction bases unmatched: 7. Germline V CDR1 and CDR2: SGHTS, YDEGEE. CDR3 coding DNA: TGTGCCAGCAGCCTCCGGACAGGGTGGAATCAGCCCCAGCATTTT. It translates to CASSLRTGWNQPQHF.

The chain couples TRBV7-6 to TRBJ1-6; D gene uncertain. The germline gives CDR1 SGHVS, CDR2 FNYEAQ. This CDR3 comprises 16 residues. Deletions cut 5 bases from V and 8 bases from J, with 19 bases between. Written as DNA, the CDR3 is TGTGCCAGCAGCCCTCAAGCCGCGGGGATCGATTCACCCCTCCACTTT. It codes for CASSPQAAGIDSPLHF.

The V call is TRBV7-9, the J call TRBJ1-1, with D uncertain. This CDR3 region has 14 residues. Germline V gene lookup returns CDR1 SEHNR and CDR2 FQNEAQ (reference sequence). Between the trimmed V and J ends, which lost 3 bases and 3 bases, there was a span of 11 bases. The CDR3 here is CASSLGMRDTEAFF. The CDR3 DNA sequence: TGTGCCAGCAGCTTGGGCATGAGGGACACTGAAGCTTTCTTT.

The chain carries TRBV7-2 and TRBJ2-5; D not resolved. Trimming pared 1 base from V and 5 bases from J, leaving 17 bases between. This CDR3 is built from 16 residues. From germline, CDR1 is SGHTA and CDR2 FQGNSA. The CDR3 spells CASSLDATSLSETQYF. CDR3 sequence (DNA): TGTGCCAGCAGCTTAGATGCTACATCCCTCTCTGAGACCCAGTACTTC.

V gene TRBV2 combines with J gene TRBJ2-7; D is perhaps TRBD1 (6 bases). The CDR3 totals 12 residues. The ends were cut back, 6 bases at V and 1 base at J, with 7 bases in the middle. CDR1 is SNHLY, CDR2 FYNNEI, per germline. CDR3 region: CASSTGSYEQYF. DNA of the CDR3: TGTGCCAGCAGCACAGGGTCCTACGAGCAGTACTTC.

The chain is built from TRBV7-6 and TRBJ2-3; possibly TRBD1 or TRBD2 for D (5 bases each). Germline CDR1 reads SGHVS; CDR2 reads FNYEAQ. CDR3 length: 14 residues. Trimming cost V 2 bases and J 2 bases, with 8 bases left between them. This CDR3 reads CASSLMGTTDTQYF. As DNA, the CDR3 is TGTGCCAGCAGCTTAATGGGGACCACAGATACGCAGTATTTT.

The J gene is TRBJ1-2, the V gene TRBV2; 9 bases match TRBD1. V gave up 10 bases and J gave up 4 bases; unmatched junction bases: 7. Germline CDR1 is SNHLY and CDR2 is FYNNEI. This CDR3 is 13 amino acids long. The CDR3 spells CATGQGMGYGYTF. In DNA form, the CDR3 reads TGTGCCACTGGACAGGGGATGGGCTATGGCTACACCTTC.

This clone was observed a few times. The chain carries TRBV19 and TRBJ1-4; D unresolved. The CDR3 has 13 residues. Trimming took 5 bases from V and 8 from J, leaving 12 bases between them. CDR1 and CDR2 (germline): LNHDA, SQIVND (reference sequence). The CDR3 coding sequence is TGTGCCAGTAGTGTGACTGGGGAGGAAAAACTGTTTTTT. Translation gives CASSVTGEEKLFF.

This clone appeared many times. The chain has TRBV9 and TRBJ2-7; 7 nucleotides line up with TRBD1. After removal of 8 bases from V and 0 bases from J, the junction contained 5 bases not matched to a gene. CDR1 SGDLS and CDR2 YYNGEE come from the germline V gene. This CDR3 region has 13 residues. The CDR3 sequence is CASSWDSSYEQYF. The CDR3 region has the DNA TGTGCCAGTTCATGGGACAGCTCCTACGAGCAGTACTTC. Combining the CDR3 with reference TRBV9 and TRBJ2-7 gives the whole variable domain DSGVTQTPKHLITATGQRVTLRCSPRSGDLSVYWYQQSLDQGLQFLIQYYNGEERAKGNILERFSAQQFPDLHSELNLSSLELGDSALYFCASSWDSSYEQYFGPGTRLTVT.

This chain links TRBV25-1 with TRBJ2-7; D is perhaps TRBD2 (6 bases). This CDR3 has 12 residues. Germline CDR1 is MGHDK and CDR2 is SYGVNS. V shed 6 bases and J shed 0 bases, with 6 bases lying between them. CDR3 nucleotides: TGTGCCAGCAGGGGGGGCTCCTACGAGCAGTACTTC. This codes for CASRGGSYEQYF.

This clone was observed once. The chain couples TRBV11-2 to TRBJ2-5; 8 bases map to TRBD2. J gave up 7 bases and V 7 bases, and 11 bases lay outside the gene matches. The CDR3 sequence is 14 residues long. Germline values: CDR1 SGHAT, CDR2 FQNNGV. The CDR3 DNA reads TGTGCCAGCAACTTCGGCCGGGGACTAGTGACCCAGTACTTC. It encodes CASNFGRGLVTQYF.

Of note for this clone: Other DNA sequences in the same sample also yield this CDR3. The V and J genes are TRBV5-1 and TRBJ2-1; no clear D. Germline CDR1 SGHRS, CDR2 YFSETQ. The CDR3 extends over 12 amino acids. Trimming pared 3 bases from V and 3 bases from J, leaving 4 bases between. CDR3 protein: CASSSGYNEQFF. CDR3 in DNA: TGCGCCAGCAGCTCCGGCTACAATGAGCAGTTCTTC.

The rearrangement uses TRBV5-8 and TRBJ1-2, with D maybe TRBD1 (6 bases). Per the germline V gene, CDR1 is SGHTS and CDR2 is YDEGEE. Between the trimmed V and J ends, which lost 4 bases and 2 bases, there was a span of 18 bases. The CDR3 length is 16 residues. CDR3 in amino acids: CASSPLLSTGNYGYTF. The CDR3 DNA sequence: TGTGCCAGCAGCCCCTTACTATCAACAGGGAACTATGGCTACACCTTC.

CDR3 residues: CASSPQRGNHEQYF. CDR3 bases: TGTGCCAGCAGCCCCCAGAGGGGAAATCACGAGCAGTACTTC. The chain has TRBV9 and TRBJ2-7; TRBD1 or TRBD2 may be the D gene (5 bases each). The V end was cut by 4 bases, the J end by 5 bases, with 16 bases between. Germline-derived CDR1 and CDR2 are SGDLS and YYNGEE. There are 14 residues in the CDR3.

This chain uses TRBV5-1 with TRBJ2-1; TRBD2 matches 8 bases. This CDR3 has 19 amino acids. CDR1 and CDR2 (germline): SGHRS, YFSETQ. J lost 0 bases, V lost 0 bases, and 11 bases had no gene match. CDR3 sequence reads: CASSLGLASGLSSYNEQFF. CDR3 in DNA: TGCGCCAGCAGCTTGGGGTTGGCTAGCGGGTTGAGCTCCTACAATGAGCAGTTCTTC.

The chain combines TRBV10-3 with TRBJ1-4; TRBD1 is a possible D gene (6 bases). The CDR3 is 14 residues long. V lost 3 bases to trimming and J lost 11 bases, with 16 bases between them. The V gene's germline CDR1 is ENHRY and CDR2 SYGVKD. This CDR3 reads CAISEQGVESKLFF. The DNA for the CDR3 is TGTGCCATCAGTGAACAGGGAGTGGAGAGTAAACTGTTTTTT.

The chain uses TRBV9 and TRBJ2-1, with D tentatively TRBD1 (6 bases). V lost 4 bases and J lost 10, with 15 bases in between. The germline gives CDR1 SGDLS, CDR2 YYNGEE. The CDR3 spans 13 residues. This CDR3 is CASSTRQAAEQFF. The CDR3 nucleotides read TGTGCCAGCAGCACCCGACAGGCCGCCGAGCAGTTCTTC.